This T cell receptor beta chain was recorded in a study of radiation and T cells in renal cell carcinoma. Using immunoSEQ multiplex PCR, the repertoire was profiled, and TCRdb retains in-frame clones only, with some absent. The profile shows approximately 51,000 clones, 83% of them singletons. The time point was: baseline pretreatment blood. Stated treatment: 15 Gy SBRT to primary tumor, nephrectomy 4 weeks later. Specimen: blood, collected from a patient whose treatment included radiotherapy and nephrectomy. The clonotype originates from a woman between 65 and 79 years old with renal cell carcinoma.

The CDR3, as DNA: TGTGCCACCGAACCGGGGGACTCCTACGAGCAGTACTTC. Translation gives CATEPGDSYEQYF. The V gene is TRBV10-3, the J gene TRBJ2-7; D might be TRBD2 (6 bases). The CDR3 is 13 residues long. Germline CDR1 is ENHRY and CDR2 is SYGVKD. V was shortened by 10 bases and J by 0 bases, with 13 bases between the two germline ends.